The 4 T cell receptor beta chains in this list originate from one sample, sequenced in a study of blood T cell repertoires in COVID-19. The repertoire was sequenced with immunoSEQ multiplex PCR; TCRdb's copy has only in-frame clones and lacks some. The sample has some 300,000 clones, more than 80% seen once; the top ten hold 6% to 8%. The material sequenced was peripheral blood. These receptors were obtained from a woman between 45 and 65 years old with COVID-19, enrolled during active disease.

The table lists this clone with a count of one. The chain uses TRBV7-3 and TRBJ2-7; 13 bases are shared with TRBD2. V gave up 5 bases and J gave up 4 bases; unmatched junction bases: 8. Germline assignment: CDR1 SGHTA and CDR2 FQGTGA. This CDR3 has 16 residues. The CDR3 reads CASSRGLAGTEYEQYF. Here the CDR3 DNA reads TGTGCCAGCAGCCGGGGACTAGCGGGGACCGAGTACGAGCAGTACTTC.

The V call is TRBV10-2, the J call TRBJ2-2, with 10 bases identical to TRBD2. V was clipped by 6 bases and J by 6 bases; unmatched bases: 4. The CDR3 contains 14 residues. Germline lookup yields CDR1 WSHSY and CDR2 SAAADI. The CDR3, as DNA: TGCGCCAGCAGCGCCGGGACTAGCGCCGGGGAGCTGTTTTTT. It translates to CASSAGTSAGELFF.

The CDR3 reads CASSTGYSNQPQHF. CDR3 sequence (DNA): TGTGCCAGCAGTACGGGGTATAGCAATCAGCCCCAGCATTTT. The gene calls are TRBV27 and TRBJ1-5; D gene uncertain. Germline CDR1 and CDR2: MNHEY and SMNVEV (reference sequence). CDR3 length equals 14 residues. V was cut by 5 bases and J by 0 bases, with 8 bases left in between.

The V gene is TRBV10-2, the J gene TRBJ2-7; D might be TRBD2 (6 bases). The length of the CDR3 is 13 residues. V gave up 7 bases and J gave up 2 bases, with 12 bases separating them. The V gene's germline CDR1 is WSHSY and CDR2 SAAADI. For the CDR3, the DNA is TGCGCCAGCACCATACTAGCAACCTACGAGCAGTACTTC. It translates to CASTILATYEQYF.